This T cell receptor (beta chain) originates from a study of shared clonotypes between healthy human individuals. Study-level points and caveats: The generation probabilities recorded for non-shared clonotypes fell below those of clonotypes shared by all four donors.

The CDR3 is made up of 15 amino acids. CDR1 is SGHRS and CDR2 is YFSETQ in the germline V gene. Unmatched junction bases numbered 3, after V lost 4 bases and J lost 0 bases. In regard to this clone: The antigen is not known.

Assay: immunoSEQ multiplex PCR; the TCRdb copy retains only in-frame clones and omits some. The table includes about 980,000 clones, more than 75% detected once. The source of this sequence is a man aged 18-30 years in good health. The V gene is TRBV5-1, the J gene TRBJ2-7, with 11 bases fitting TRBD1. Material for sequencing was memory CD4+ T cells sorted from blood. Subset specified: CD45RA-negative fraction. CDR3 DNA sequence: TGCGCCAGCAGCCCCGGGACAGGGGGCTCCTACGAGCAGTACTTC. Amino acids: CASSPGTGGSYEQYF.